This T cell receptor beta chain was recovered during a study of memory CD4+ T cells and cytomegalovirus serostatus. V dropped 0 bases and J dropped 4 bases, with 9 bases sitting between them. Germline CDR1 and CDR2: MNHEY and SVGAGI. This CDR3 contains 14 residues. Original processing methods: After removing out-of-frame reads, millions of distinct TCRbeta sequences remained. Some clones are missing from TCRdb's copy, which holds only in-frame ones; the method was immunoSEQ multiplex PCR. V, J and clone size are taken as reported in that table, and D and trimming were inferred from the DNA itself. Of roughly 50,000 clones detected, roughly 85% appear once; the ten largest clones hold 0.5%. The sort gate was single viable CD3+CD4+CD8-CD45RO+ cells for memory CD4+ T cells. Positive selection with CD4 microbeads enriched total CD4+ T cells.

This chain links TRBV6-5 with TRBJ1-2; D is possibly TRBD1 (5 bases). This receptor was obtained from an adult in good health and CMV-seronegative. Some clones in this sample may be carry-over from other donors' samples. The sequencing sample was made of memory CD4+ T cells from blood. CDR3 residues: CASSYSEGFYGYTF. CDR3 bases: TGTGCCAGCAGTTACTCTGAGGGGTTCTATGGCTACACCTTC.